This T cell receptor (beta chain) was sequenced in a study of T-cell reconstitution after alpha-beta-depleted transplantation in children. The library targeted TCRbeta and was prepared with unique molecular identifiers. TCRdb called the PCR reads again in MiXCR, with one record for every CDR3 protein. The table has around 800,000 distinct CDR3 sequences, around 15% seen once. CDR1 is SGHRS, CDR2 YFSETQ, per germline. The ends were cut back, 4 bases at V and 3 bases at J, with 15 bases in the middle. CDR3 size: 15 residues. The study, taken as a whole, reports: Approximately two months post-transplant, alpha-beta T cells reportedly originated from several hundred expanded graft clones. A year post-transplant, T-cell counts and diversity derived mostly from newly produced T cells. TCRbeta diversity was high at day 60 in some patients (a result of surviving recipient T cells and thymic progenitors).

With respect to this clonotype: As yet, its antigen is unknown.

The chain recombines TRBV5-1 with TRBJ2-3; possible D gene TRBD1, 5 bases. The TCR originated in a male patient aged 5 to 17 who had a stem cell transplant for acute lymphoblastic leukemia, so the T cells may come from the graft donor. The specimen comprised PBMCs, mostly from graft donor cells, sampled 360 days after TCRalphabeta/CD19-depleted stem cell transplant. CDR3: CASSDEGAPTDTQYF. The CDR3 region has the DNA TGCGCCAGCAGCGACGAAGGGGCCCCAACAGATACGCAGTATTTT. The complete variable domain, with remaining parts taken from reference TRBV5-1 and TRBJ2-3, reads KAGVTQTPRYLIKTRGQQVTLSCSPISGHRSVSWYQQTPGQGLQFLFEYFSETQRNKGNFPGRFSGRQFSNSRSEMNVSTLELGDSALYLCASSDEGAPTDTQYFGPGTRLTVL.